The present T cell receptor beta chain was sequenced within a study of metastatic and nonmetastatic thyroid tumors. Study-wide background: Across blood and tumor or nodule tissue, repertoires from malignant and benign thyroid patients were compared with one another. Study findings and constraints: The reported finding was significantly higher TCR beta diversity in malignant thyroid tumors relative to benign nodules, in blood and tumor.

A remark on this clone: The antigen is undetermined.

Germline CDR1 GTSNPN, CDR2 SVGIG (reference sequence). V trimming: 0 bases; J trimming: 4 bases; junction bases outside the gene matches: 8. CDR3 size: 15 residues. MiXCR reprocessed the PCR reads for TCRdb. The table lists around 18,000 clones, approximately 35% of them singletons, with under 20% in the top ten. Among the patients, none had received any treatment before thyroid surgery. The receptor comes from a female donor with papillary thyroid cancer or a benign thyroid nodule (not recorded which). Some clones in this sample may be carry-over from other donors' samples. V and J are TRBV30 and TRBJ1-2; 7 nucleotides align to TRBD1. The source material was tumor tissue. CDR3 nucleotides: TGTGCCTGGAGTGTAAGGGGGCGCCTAATCTATGGCTACACCTTC. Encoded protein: CAWSVRGRLIYGYTF.